The clone carrying this T cell receptor (beta chain) was seen ten or more times. Its antigen is unidentified. The CDR3 covers 14 residues. Trimming shortened V by 2 bases and J by 6 bases, and 14 bases separated the two germline ends. Per the germline V gene, CDR1 is GTSNPN and CDR2 is SVGIG (reference sequence). TCRdb processed the multiplex PCR reads anew with MiXCR; each CDR3 protein has one entry. Among tens of thousands of distinct CDR3 sequences listed, approximately 29% were seen once. Breast cancer patients provided tissue from their axillary draining lymph nodes. These data come from a study of breast tumors, draining lymph nodes, adjacent tissues. Whole-study results and caveats: Tumors had less TCR diversity than lymph nodes, more than nontumor tissue.

The rearrangement links TRBV30 to TRBJ1-5; TRBD1 might be the D (5 bases). This TCR derives from a female donor with breast cancer. Some clones in this sample may be carry-over from other donors' samples. Sequencing was done on a sample of axillary lymph node tissue. CDR3 amino acids: CAWSLGGTSQPQHF. DNA of the CDR3: TGTGCCTGGAGTTTGGGGGGAACAAGTCAGCCCCAGCATTTT.